These T cell receptor beta chains were read from a single sample in a study of response to subunit inactivated influenza vaccine. One entry per CDR3 protein results from TCRdb running MiXCR on the RT-PCR reads. The table records around 750,000 distinct CDR3 sequences, approximately 21% of them present only once. The sequenced sample was PBMCs from blood, obtained 5 days after vaccination. These receptors were taken from a man between 45 and 60 years old who received an inactivated influenza vaccine. CDR3s include the opening cysteine and the closing phenylalanine or tryptophan. The D gene is left open where the match is weak. Expanded clones get a size class; other rows say once, few or many, or leave the size out.

>-|-|TRBV7-9|TRBJ2-7
CASSLDGRLGEQYF
TGTGCCAGCAGCTTAGACGGACGACTCGGCGAGCAGTACTTC
>TRBD2|-|TRBV10-2|TRBJ2-1
CASSQKAGGYNEQFF
TGCGCCAGCAGTCAAAAAGCGGGAGGGTACAATGAGCAGTTCTTC
>TRBD2|few|TRBV7-8|TRBJ2-1
CATGPERGVLNEQFF
TGTGCCACCGGTCCTGAGCGGGGGGTCCTGAATGAGCAGTTCTTC
>-|few|TRBV10-3|TRBJ1-6
CAISSRGDNSPLHF
TGTGCCATCAGCTCAAGAGGCGATAATTCACCCCTCCACTTT
>-|-|TRBV5-1|TRBJ1-5
CASSLRSGDQPQHF
TGCGCCAGCAGCTTGAGATCAGGGGATCAGCCCCAGCATTTT
>-|few|TRBV6-2/TRBV6-3|TRBJ1-4
CASSRRPGANEKLFF
TGTGCCAGCAGCCGCCGACCGGGAGCTAATGAAAAACTGTTTTTT
>TRBD2|-|TRBV7-9|TRBJ2-3
CASSWGLADSDTQYF
TGTGCCAGCAGCTGGGGACTAGCGGATTCCGATACGCAGTATTTT
>TRBD2|-|TRBV11-2|TRBJ2-3
CASSPRFRLAGSTDTQYF
TGTGCCAGCAGCCCTAGGTTTAGGCTAGCGGGGAGCACAGATACGCAGTATTTT
>TRBD1|-|TRBV25-1|TRBJ2-5
CASSETWDRAVQETQYF
TGTGCCAGCAGTGAAACCTGGGACAGGGCTGTACAAGAGACCCAGTACTTC
>-|-|TRBV7-9|TRBJ1-2
CASSLHRDGGYTF
TGTGCCAGCAGCTTACACAGGGACGGTGGCTACACCTTC
>-|-|TRBV5-1|TRBJ2-3
CASSLDVGVADTQYF
TGCGCCAGCAGCTTGGACGTGGGAGTGGCAGATACGCAGTATTTT
>TRBD1|-|TRBV29-1|TRBJ2-7
CSVGVGQGLSSYEQYF
TGCAGCGTTGGAGTCGGACAGGGTCTTTCAAGCTACGAGCAGTACTTC
>-|many|TRBV20-1|TRBJ2-3
CSAPVSTDTQYF
TGCAGTGCCCCTGTCAGCACAGATACGCAGTATTTT
>TRBD2|once|TRBV18|TRBJ2-2
CASSHSGSNGELFF
TGTGCCAGCTCACACAGCGGGAGTAACGGGGAGCTGTTTTTT
>-|few|TRBV6-5|TRBJ2-2
CASSYSGGGDTGELFF
TGTGCCAGCAGTTACTCGGGAGGGGGGGACACCGGGGAGCTGTTTTTT
>-|-|TRBV4-2|TRBJ2-7
CASSQPGEEYEQYF
TGTGCCAGCAGCCAACCAGGGGAAGAGTACGAGCAGTACTTC
>-|-|TRBV11-2|TRBJ2-7
CASSLMLTGVYEQYF
TGTGCCAGCAGCTTAATGCTGACAGGAGTGTACGAGCAGTACTTC
>TRBD2|-|TRBV12-3/TRBV12-4|TRBJ2-1
CASSWISGISYNEQFF
TGTGCCAGCAGTTGGATTAGCGGGATCTCCTACAATGAGCAGTTCTTC
>TRBD2|many|TRBV20-1|TRBJ2-7
CSAREPSGYEQYF
TGCAGTGCTAGAGAGCCTAGCGGCTACGAGCAGTACTTC
>TRBD2|few|TRBV10-3|TRBJ2-1
CATGTSGDYNEQFF
TGTGCCACCGGGACTAGCGGAGATTACAATGAGCAGTTCTTC
>TRBD2|few|TRBV10-3|TRBJ2-5
CAIRRGLAGQETQYF
TGTGCCATCAGGAGGGGACTAGCGGGCCAAGAGACCCAGTACTTC
>-|many|TRBV7-9|TRBJ2-7
CASGVKANEQYF
TGTGCCAGCGGGGTCAAAGCGAACGAGCAGTACTTC
>-|few|TRBV28|TRBJ1-1
CASRLRPVAGKAFF
TGTGCCAGCAGACTAAGACCCGTTGCGGGCAAAGCTTTCTTT
>-|few|TRBV11-2|TRBJ2-2
CASSSGPSFNTGELFF
TGTGCCAGCAGCTCGGGACCCTCCTTCAACACCGGGGAGCTGTTTTTT
>-|many|TRBV20-1|TRBJ2-5
CSASGLTYQETQYF
TGCAGTGCTAGCGGACTAACGTACCAAGAGACCCAGTACTTC
>TRBD2|-|TRBV20-1|TRBJ2-5
CSARDHGGRARETQYF
TGCAGTGCTAGAGATCATGGCGGGAGGGCCAGGGAGACCCAGTACTTC
>-|-|TRBV12-3/TRBV12-4|TRBJ2-2
CASSYRRGATGELFF
TGTGCCAGCAGCTATCGCCGGGGGGCCACCGGGGAGCTGTTTTTT
>TRBD1|few|TRBV5-1|TRBJ2-7
CASSLGQDHYEQYF
TGCGCCAGCAGCTTAGGACAGGATCACTACGAGCAGTACTTC
>-|-|TRBV20-1|TRBJ2-3
CSAILRDRSTDTQYF
TGCAGTGCTATCCTCCGGGACCGAAGCACAGATACGCAGTATTTT